The 2 T cell receptor beta chains listed next were all sequenced from one sample in a study of PD-1 blockade in classical Hodgkin lymphoma. Generated by immunoSEQ multiplex PCR, the TCRdb table keeps only in-frame clones and is missing some. The table has tens of thousands of clones, around 87% seen once. There was relapse after autologous stem cell transplantation in every patient, and there was variation in brentuximab vedotin exposure. The sequenced sample was peripheral blood mononuclear cells (PBMCs), obtained at baseline. Receptors were obtained from a human donor with classical Hodgkin lymphoma.

This clone was observed once. V gene TRBV5-4 combines with J gene TRBJ2-4; 9 positions match TRBD1. The V gene end was trimmed by 0 bases and the J gene end by 6 bases; junction bases not matched to a gene: 13. This CDR3 comprises 18 residues. The germline gives CDR1 SGHNT, CDR2 YYREEE (reference sequence). Written as DNA, the CDR3 is TGTGCCAGCAGCTTGGATTTGCCGGGACAGGGAAGGGCAAACATTCAGTACTTC. This sequence encodes CASSLDLPGQGRANIQYF. Combining the CDR3 with reference TRBV5-4 and TRBJ2-4 gives the whole variable domain ETGVTQSPTHLIKTRGQQVTLRCSSQSGHNTVSWYQQALGQGPQFIFQYYREEENGRGNFPPRFSGLQFPNYSSELNVNALELDDSALYLCASSLDLPGQGRANIQYFGAGTRLSVL.

The chain carries TRBV15 and TRBJ1-6; D is ambiguous. CDR1 is LNHNV, CDR2 YYDKDF, per germline (reference sequence). Trimming cost V 5 bases and J 5 bases, with 4 bases left between them. This CDR3 has 12 amino acids. CDR3 amino acids: CATSVDNSPLHF. The CDR3 nucleotides read TGTGCCACCAGCGTGGATAATTCACCCCTCCACTTT.